Given below is one T cell receptor (beta chain) in context. MiXCR, applied by TCRdb to the RT-PCR reads, yields one record per CDR3 protein. The table records hundreds of thousands of distinct CDR3 sequences, 15% to 20% of them present only once. The data were taken from a study of patients and donors after allogeneic stem cell transplantation. Germline CDR1 reads MGHRA; CDR2 reads YSYEKL. Trimming shortened V by 2 bases and J by 6 bases, and 20 bases separated the two germline ends. CDR3 length equals 16 residues. Sequencing input: blood, either unsorted or a sorted T cell fraction (not recorded which). The TCR originated in a human donor who was either an allogeneic HSCT recipient or a stem cell or donor lymphocyte infusion donor (not recorded which). It is not recorded whose cells these are; they may come from a transplant donor. The chain combines TRBV4-1 with TRBJ2-7, with D maybe TRBD1 (5 bases). CDR3 sequence reads: CASSQPLQGRMGEQYF. CDR3 nucleotides: TGCGCCAGCAGCCAACCCCTCCAGGGTAGGATGGGCGAGCAGTACTTC.